This TCR beta chain is from a study of cytomegalovirus exposure and HLA in healthy donors. As for the study in general: Approximately 85 million unique TCRs from HLA-typed donors were held in an early data release. Study-level points and caveats: Only CMV serostatus was available as immune exposure information. Most CMV-associated TCR beta chains appeared HLA-restricted in a later analysis.

This CDR3 contains 13 residues. V lost 2 bases, J lost 5 bases, and 9 bases lay in between. Germline-derived CDR1 and CDR2 are GTSNPN and SVGIG (reference sequence). Primers for the PCR totalled 60 Vbeta and 13 Jbeta. Sequenced by immunoSEQ multiplex PCR; TCRdb stores in-frame clones only, minus some. Its clone listing holds about 70,000 clones. Concerning this clone itself: Antigen specificity is unknown.

The chain couples TRBV30 to TRBJ2-2, with D possibly matching TRBD1 (6 bases). The receptor's source is a female donor in good health and CMV-seropositive. Material for sequencing was PBMCs. In nucleotides, the CDR3 is TGTGCCTGGAGTCCACAGGGAACCGGGGAGCTGTTTTTT. It codes for CAWSPQGTGELFF.